This T cell receptor beta chain stems from a study of T cells after yellow fever vaccination. Background on the study: Any fraction with a low cell number was prepared using SMART-Seq v4 Ultra Low Input. Study results and caveats: Contamination by abundant bulk-population clonotypes could be present in FACS-sorted repertoires.

Each CDR3 protein is one row after TCRdb ran MiXCR on the 5' RACE reads. The sample contains around 550,000 distinct CDR3 sequences, about 19% of which appear only once. This clonotype was found a few times. Antigen specificity is unknown. The CDR3 covers 15 residues. Trimming took 6 bases from V and 5 from J, leaving 19 bases between them. Per germline, CDR1 MNHEY and CDR2 SVGEGT. The TCR originated in a man between 25 and 39 years old who received the YFV17D yellow fever vaccine. The chain combines TRBV6-2 or TRBV6-3 with TRBJ1-2; D might be TRBD1 (6 bases). The starting material was PBMCs, obtained 15 days after the yellow fever booster vaccination. Here the CDR3 DNA reads TGTGCCAGCAGCCCCACGACAGGACGATCATATGGCTACACCTTC. Its translation: CASSPTTGRSYGYTF.